This T cell receptor beta chain originates from a study of CD8 T cells in Susac syndrome (dated by TCRdb to between 2017 and 2020). Background on the whole study: Among the sequenced Susac syndrome patients, about 6 had clinically active disease and roughly 8 were in clinical remission. At blood withdrawal, Susac syndrome patients were therapy-naive, treated with corticosteroids (with IVIg additionally given to some), or treated with IVIg alone. Repertoire sequencing was used to test whether CD8+ T cell activation and differentiation in Susac syndrome was antigen driven.

With respect to this clonotype: The specificity of this receptor is unknown. Base qualities are not provided; no much larger clone lies one nucleotide away.

Results the study describes overall, beyond this receptor: In patients with Susac syndrome, the CD4+ T cell repertoire showed no detectable clonal expansion. The study acknowledged that relatively few individuals were included in the TCR sequencing and HLA analysis.

Spanning cysteine to phenylalanine, the CDR3 consists of 14 amino acids. The kept DNA is CDR3 alone, 42 bases in frame from the first base. In the germline V gene, CDR1 corresponds to MRHNA and CDR2 to SNTAGT. V and J are truncated by 4 bases and 4 bases respectively, leaving an intervening sequence of 12 bases. Peripheral blood CD8+ and CD4+ T cells from healthy donors, Susac syndrome patients and multiple sclerosis patients were profiled using high-throughput TCR beta sequencing. The Susac syndrome patients fulfilled recently defined diagnostic criteria for either definite or probable disease. CD8+ TEMRA cells were enriched by FACS, while bulk CD8+ and CD4+ T cells were purified by magnetic negative isolation. Blood was drawn into EDTA tubes, processed within 24 hours, and PBMCs were isolated by density gradient centrifugation. PBMCs destined for TCR sequencing were cryopreserved in liquid nitrogen and later thawed in a 37 °C water bath. The sorted or isolated CD4+, CD8+ and CD8+ TEMRA cells had a purity of 90% or higher.

RNA was extracted with the RNeasy kit and about 0.5 to 1 ug was reverse transcribed using random hexamers. TCR beta CDR3 regions were amplified with the immunoSEQ multiplex PCR assay covering 54 Vbeta and 13 Jbeta segments. PCR amplification bias was corrected using a synthetic template baseline for primer optimization and computational correction. As for the authors' bioinformatics: Reads were annotated to V, D and J genes according to IMGT and were analyzed with immunoSEQ Analyzer, with only productive sequences retained. To calculate clonality, Shannon entropy was normalized by log2 of the number of productive unique sequences and then subtracted from one. For each patient and control, public and private clones were evaluated within the 100 most prevalent clones. Clones were defined as Susac-specific when absent from the healthy and MS cohorts, from approximately 970 published viral clones and from other ImmuneACCESS disease sequences. The public sequencing data were trimmed at Q25 with fastp and processed into clonotypes with MiXCR by TCRdb, which kept only in-frame beta chains. Entries are consolidated by CDR3 protein sequence, retaining the most common genes and DNA. TCRdb, rather than the study authors, made the V and J calls. Present in this sample are 170,000 or so distinct CDR3 sequences, around 94% of which were seen just once. The ten largest clones capture 0.095% to 0.13% of the sample.

The sequence joins TRBV6-4 to TRBJ2-3; TRBD2 is a possible D gene, resting on 7 matching bases. Sequencing input: CD4+ T cells from PBMCs. This clonotype originated in a human donor with Susac syndrome. The CDR3 protein is CASSAGGGSDTQYF. The sequence in DNA is TGTGCCAGCAGTGCGGGGGGCGGATCAGATACGCAGTATTTT.